The 9 T cell receptor beta chains below come from one sample, sequenced in a study of tumor-infiltrating lymphocytes in primary liver carcinoma. Starting material of 500 ng total RNA yielded TCR beta cDNA via a constant-region primer. Nested multiplex PCR, run for three rounds with slightly modified ARM-PCR, yielded TCR beta libraries. Use of TRBV1-TRBV30 forward primers with a C-beta reverse primer characterized the first two PCR rounds, which lasted ten to eleven cycles each. MiXCR, run by TCRdb on the multiplex PCR reads, gives a single entry per CDR3 protein. The sample carries about 210,000 distinct CDR3 sequences, roughly 61% recorded once. Blood RNA originated from unsorted whole blood, with germline DNA additionally extracted. The source material was peripheral blood. All receptors come from a woman aged 55-70 years with primary liver carcinoma and hepatitis B virus infection.

The chain is built from TRBV29-1 and TRBJ2-7, with TRBD2 as a possible D gene (6 bases). Deletions cut 4 bases from V and 8 bases from J, with 18 bases between. This CDR3 has 13 amino acids. CDR1 is SQVTM, CDR2 ANQGSEA, per germline. CDR3 sequence (DNA): TGCAGCGTTGGGATTAGCGGACCGCACAAGCAGTACTTC. Its protein is CSVGISGPHKQYF.

This clonotype was seen once. This may be a read error, as it is one base from a much larger clone. The chain joins TRBV4-1 to TRBJ2-3, with D possibly TRBD2 on 6 matching bases. CDR3 length: 18 residues. CDR1 is MGHRA, CDR2 YSYEKL, per germline. This CDR3 is CASSKDRGSALSTDTQYF. The CDR3 DNA is TGCGCCAGCAGCAAAGACCGGGGGTCCGCCTTGAGCACAGATACGCAGTATTTT.

Concerning this clonotype: This may be a read error: a much more frequent sequence differs by one nucleotide. J is TRBJ2-7 and V is TRBV4-1; 7 bases fit TRBD2. This CDR3 is built from 13 residues. The V gene's germline CDR1 is MGHRA and CDR2 YSYEKL. CDR3 in amino acids: CASSQGLAYERYF. CDR3 sequence (DNA): TGCGCCAGCAGCCAAGGACTAGCTTACGAGCGGTACTTC.

This chain uses TRBV6-5 with TRBJ2-7; 7 bases are a match to TRBD2. Germline lookup yields CDR1 MNHEY and CDR2 SVGAGI. The CDR3 consists of 15 residues. The junction had 12 bases not matched to a gene; V was cut back by 8 bases and J by 2 bases. CDR3 region: CASWSGGEPAYEQYF. The CDR3, as DNA: TGTGCCAGCTGGTCGGGGGGAGAACCGGCCTACGAGCAGTACTTC.

The V gene is TRBV11-3, the J gene TRBJ2-1, with 7 nucleotides matching TRBD2. This CDR3 spans 16 amino acids. Germline CDR1 SGHNT, CDR2 YENEEA. V was clipped by 0 bases and J by 12 bases; unmatched bases: 14. In DNA form, the CDR3 reads TGTGCCAGCAGCTTAGACCCTAGCGGACCCTACAACGGGCAGTTCTTC. Translating it yields CASSLDPSGPYNGQFF. Supplemented by reference TRBV11-3 and TRBJ2-1, the full variable domain reads EAGVVQSPRYKIIEKKQPVAFWCNPISGHNTLYWYLQNLGQGPELLIRYENEEAVDDSQLPKDRFSAERLKGVDSTLKIQPAELGDSAVYLCASSLDPSGPYNGQFFGPGTRLTVL.

The chain has TRBV7-9 and TRBJ2-7; TRBD2 matches 7 bases. The V gene end was trimmed by 7 bases and the J gene end by 4 bases; junction bases not matched to a gene: 10. Germline V gives CDR1 SEHNR, CDR2 FQNEAQ (reference sequence). The CDR3 covers 14 residues. CDR3 residues: CASNRSASGYEQYF. The CDR3 nucleotides are TGTGCCAGCAACCGAAGCGCTAGCGGATACGAGCAGTACTTC.

Ten or more counts support this clonotype. This chain links TRBV10-3 with TRBJ2-1; D gene uncertain. CDR3 length: 12 residues. Germline V gene data show CDR1 as ENHRY and CDR2 as SYGVKD. V was trimmed by 5 bases and J by 5 bases, leaving 7 bases between them. The CDR3, as DNA: TGTGCCATCAGTCGCCCAAACAATGAGCAGTTCTTC. Translated: CAISRPNNEQFF.

A word on this clonotype: One base away lies a much larger clone, so this may be a sequencing read error. This chain uses TRBV6-5 with TRBJ2-1; 8 bases are shared with TRBD2. The germline gives CDR1 MNHEY, CDR2 SVGAGI. V was pared by 5 bases and J by 2 bases, with 2 bases of the junction left unmatched. The length of the CDR3 is 14 residues. The CDR3 protein is CASSQGLAYNEQFF. The CDR3 DNA follows: TGTGCCAGCAGTCAGGGACTAGCCTACAATGAGCAGTTCTTC.

For this clonotype: One junction end disagrees with the germline gene, perhaps due to a read error. The rearrangement uses TRBV7-9 and TRBJ2-2; D is perhaps TRBD2 (5 bases). Germline V CDR1 and CDR2: SEHNR, FQNEAQ (reference sequence). The CDR3 covers 14 residues. The CDR3 loop is CSSSQSGATGELFF. The DNA of the CDR3 is TGTTCCAGCAGCCAGAGCGGAGCCACCGGGGAGCTGTTTTTT. The full variable domain, in which reference TRBV7-9 and TRBJ2-2 provide the parts outside the CDR3, is DTGVSQNPRHKITKRGQNVTFRCDPISEHNRLYWYRQTLGQGPEFLTYFQNEAQLEKSRLLSDRFSAERPKGSFSTLEIQRTEQGDSAMYLCSSSQSGATGELFFGEGSRLTVL.